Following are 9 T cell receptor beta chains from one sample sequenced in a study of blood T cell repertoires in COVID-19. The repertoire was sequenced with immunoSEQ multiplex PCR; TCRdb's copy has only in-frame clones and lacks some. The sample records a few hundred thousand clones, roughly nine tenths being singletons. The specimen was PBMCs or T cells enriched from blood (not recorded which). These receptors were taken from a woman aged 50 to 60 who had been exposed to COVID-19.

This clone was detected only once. CDR3 nucleotides: TGTGCCAGCAGCTCAGGACTAGCGGGGGGGCGAGGGACAGATACGCAGTATTTT. Protein: CASSSGLAGGRGTDTQYF. This chain links TRBV7-9 with TRBJ2-3, with TRBD2 identical over 15 bases. There are 18 residues in the CDR3. The ends lost 4 bases at V and 3 bases at J; junction bases unmatched: 8. Germline values: CDR1 SEHNR, CDR2 FQNEAQ (reference sequence).

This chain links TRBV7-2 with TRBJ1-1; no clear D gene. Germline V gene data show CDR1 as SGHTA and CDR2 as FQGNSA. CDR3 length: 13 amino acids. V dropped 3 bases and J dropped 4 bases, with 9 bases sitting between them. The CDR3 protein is CASSLSVSTEAFF. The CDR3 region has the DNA TGTGCCAGCAGCTTGTCGGTTAGCACTGAAGCTTTCTTT.

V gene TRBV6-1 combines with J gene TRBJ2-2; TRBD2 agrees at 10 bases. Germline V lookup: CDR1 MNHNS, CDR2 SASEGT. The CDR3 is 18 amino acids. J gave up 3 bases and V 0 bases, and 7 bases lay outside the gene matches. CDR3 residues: CASSEARLAGGYTGELFF. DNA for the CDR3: TGTGCCAGCAGTGAAGCGCGACTAGCGGGCGGTTACACCGGGGAGCTGTTTTTT.

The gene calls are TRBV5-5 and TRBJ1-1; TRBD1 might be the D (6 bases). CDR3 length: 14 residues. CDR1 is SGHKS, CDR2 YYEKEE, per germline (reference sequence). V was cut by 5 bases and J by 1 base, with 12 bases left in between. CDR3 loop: CASRPGTQNTEAFF. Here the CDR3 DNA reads TGTGCCAGCAGACCCGGGACACAGAACACTGAAGCTTTCTTT.

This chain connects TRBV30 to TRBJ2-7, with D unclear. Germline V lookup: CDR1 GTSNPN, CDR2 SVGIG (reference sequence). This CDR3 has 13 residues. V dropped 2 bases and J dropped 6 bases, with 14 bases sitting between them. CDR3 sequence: CAWSRSFYSEQYF. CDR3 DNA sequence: TGTGCCTGGAGTCGGTCTTTCTACTCCGAGCAGTACTTC. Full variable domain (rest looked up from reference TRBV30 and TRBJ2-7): SQTIHQWPATLVQPVGSPLSLECTVEGTSNPNLYWYRQAAGRGLQLLFYSVGIGQISSEVPQNLSASRPQDRQFILSSKKLLLSDSGFYLCAWSRSFYSEQYFGPGTRLTVT.

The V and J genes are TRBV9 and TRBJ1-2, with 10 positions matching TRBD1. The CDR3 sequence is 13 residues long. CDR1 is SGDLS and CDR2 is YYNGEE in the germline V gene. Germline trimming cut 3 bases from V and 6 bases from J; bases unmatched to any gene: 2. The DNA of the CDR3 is TGTGCCAGCAGCGCGACAGGGGGCGATGGCTACACCTTC. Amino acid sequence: CASSATGGDGYTF.

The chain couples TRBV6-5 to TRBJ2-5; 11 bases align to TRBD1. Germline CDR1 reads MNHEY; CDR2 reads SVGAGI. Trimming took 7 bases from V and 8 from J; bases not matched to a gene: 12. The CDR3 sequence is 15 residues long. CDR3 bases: TGTGCCAGCACTCAGCAGAGGGGACAGGGGGGCACCCAGTACTTC. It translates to CASTQQRGQGGTQYF.

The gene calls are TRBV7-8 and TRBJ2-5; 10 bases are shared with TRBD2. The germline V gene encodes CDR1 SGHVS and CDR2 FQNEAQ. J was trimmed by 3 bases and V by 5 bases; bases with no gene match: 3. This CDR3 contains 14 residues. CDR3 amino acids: CASSELAGKETQYF. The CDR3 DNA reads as TGTGCCAGCAGCGAACTAGCGGGGAAAGAGACCCAGTACTTC.

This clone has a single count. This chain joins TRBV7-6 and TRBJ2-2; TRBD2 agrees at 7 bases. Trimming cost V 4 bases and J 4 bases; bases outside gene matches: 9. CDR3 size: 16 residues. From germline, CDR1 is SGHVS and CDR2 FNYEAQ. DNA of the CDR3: TGTGCCAGCAGCTCTGCGACGGGACTATTCACCGGGGAGCTGTTTTTT. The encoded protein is CASSSATGLFTGELFF.